This T cell receptor (beta chain) was profiled in a study of breast tumors, draining lymph nodes, adjacent tissues (dated by TCRdb to the mid-2010s). About the study as a whole: TCR beta repertoires were compared across tumor, adjacent nontumor tissue and axillary lymph nodes obtained from breast cancer patients. The study was designed to assess the relationships and possible T-cell exchange between tumor, surrounding tissue and draining lymph node repertoires in human breast cancer. Results the study describes overall, beyond this receptor: T-cell repertoire diversity in tumors was found to be lower than in lymph nodes but higher than in nontumor tissue, and preferential V and J gene usage was observed. Tumor and nontumor tissue repertoires were found to be significantly more similar in luminal-like than in basal-like breast cancer. The data were judged consistent with most tumor T cells deriving from the lymph node and then expanding within tumor tissue. The conclusion that tumor T cells originate in lymph nodes was presented as consistent with a hypothesis rather than as directly demonstrated.

Taken from the germline V gene, the CDR1 and CDR2 loops are MDHEN and SYDVKM. V is trimmed back by 7 bases and J by 10 bases, and the junction contains 8 bases that no gene match accounts for. The CDR3 runs 13 amino acids, cysteine and phenylalanine included. Only the CDR3 portion is preserved as DNA: 39 bases, with reading frame beginning at the first base. This clonotype was recorded a few times. No cognate antigen has been identified for it. No much larger clone is present one base from it, and per-base qualities are unavailable. Lymph node samples came from the axillary draining lymph nodes of breast cancer patients. Sequencer: Illumina HiSeq 2000. Multiplex PCR amplification was used to build the TCR beta chain libraries. The amplified TCR beta chain products were analyzed by high-throughput sequencing. TCRdb trimmed the raw reads at Q25, called clones with MiXCR and kept productive beta chains. Records with the same CDR3 protein are collapsed into one entry carrying the most frequent genes and DNA. This sample holds 150,000 to 250,000 distinct CDR3 sequences; 31% were observed only once. The biggest ten clones account for about 4.3% of the sample.

Sequencing input: axillary lymph node tissue. This TCR derives from a female donor with breast cancer. Some clones in this sample may be carry-over from other donors' samples. Recombination connected TRBV28 to TRBJ2-1; 9 central nucleotides agree with TRBD2. The CDR3 corresponds to CASTTGGRGEQFF. The nucleotide sequence is TGTGCCAGCACAACTGGCGGGAGGGGCGAGCAGTTCTTC.